This record covers a single T cell receptor beta chain. These data come from a study of blood T cell repertoires in COVID-19. The wider study: Samples came from the United States, Italy and Spain, spanning acute and convalescent COVID-19. In each case, the material was cDNA or gDNA derived from T cells, B-cell-depleted T cells, or PBMCs.

Per the original methods: Researchers report that nucleated cell counts were estimated from reference gene primer amplification. TCRdb keeps only in-frame clones here, not all; method: immunoSEQ multiplex PCR. V, J and clone size are those of that table, while D and trimming were read from the DNA. The profile shows tens of thousands of clones, about 82% of them singletons. This CDR3 has 18 residues. Germline CDR1 SGDLS, CDR2 YYNGEE. V was clipped by 0 bases and J by 0 bases; unmatched bases: 6. The sequencing input was peripheral blood. The sequence came from a woman of 80 years or more with acute or convalescent COVID-19. This rearrangement joins TRBV9 to TRBJ2-3, with TRBD2 matching over 11 bases. The CDR3 region is CASSVGASGGLSTDTQYF. The CDR3 DNA is TGTGCCAGCAGCGTAGGGGCTAGCGGGGGGCTTAGCACAGATACGCAGTATTTT.